These 8 T cell receptor beta chains were all obtained from the same sample, sequenced in a study of blood T cell repertoires in COVID-19. Clones were read by immunoSEQ multiplex PCR, and TCRdb kept only the in-frame ones, dropping some. The sample contains around 70,000 clones, approximately 93% of which appear only once. Sequenced sample: peripheral blood. All receptors derive from a middle-aged man with COVID-19, enrolled during active disease.

This sequence joins TRBV6-2 or TRBV6-3 and TRBJ2-7, with 11 bases fitting TRBD2. J was trimmed by 1 base and V by 2 bases; bases with no gene match: 13. This CDR3 is 19 amino acids long. Looked up from germline, CDR1 is MNHEY and CDR2 is SVGEGT. The CDR3 here is CASSYAGQDRLAGSYEQYF. DNA for the CDR3: TGTGCCAGCAGTTACGCCGGACAGGACCGACTAGCGGGGTCCTACGAGCAGTACTTC.

The chain combines TRBV5-1 with TRBJ2-2, with D possibly TRBD2 on 6 matching bases. In germline, CDR1 is SGHRS, CDR2 YFSETQ. Trimming took off 0 bases at V and 8 bases at J, with 11 bases between the two ends. The CDR3 consists of 14 residues. This CDR3 is CASSLADYPGELFF. The DNA for the CDR3 is TGCGCCAGCAGCTTGGCGGACTACCCAGGGGAGCTGTTTTTT.

This clone showed up just once. The chain carries TRBV4-1 and TRBJ2-2; possibly TRBD1 for D (5 bases). The germline V gene encodes CDR1 MGHRA and CDR2 YSYEKL. Deletions cut 4 bases from V and 6 bases from J, with 21 bases between. The CDR3 has 17 residues. In DNA form, the CDR3 reads TGCGCCAGCAGCCGCCGGCTCCGACAGATGGACGCCGGGGAGCTGTTTTTT. This gives the protein CASSRRLRQMDAGELFF.

This chain links TRBV6-5 with TRBJ2-3, with D possibly TRBD2 on 5 matching bases. V gave up 8 bases and J gave up 2 bases, with 17 bases separating them. The CDR3 is 15 amino acids. CDR1 is MNHEY and CDR2 is SVGAGI in the germline V gene. In nucleotides, the CDR3 is TGTGCCAGCTCCCCGGGGAATACAGACACAGATACGCAGTATTTT. This gives the protein CASSPGNTDTDTQYF.

V gene TRBV10-3 combines with J gene TRBJ2-5; D may be TRBD1 (6 bases). The CDR3 length is 15 residues. Trimming took off 2 bases at V and 1 base at J, with 11 bases between the two ends. Germline values: CDR1 ENHRY, CDR2 SYGVKD. CDR3 sequence (DNA): TGTGCCATCAGTGAGCGAGAGGGGGTCCAAGAGACCCAGTACTTC. Its protein is CAISEREGVQETQYF.

The chain recombines TRBV30 with TRBJ2-1; 10 bases are shared with TRBD2. Germline-derived CDR1 and CDR2 are GTSNPN and SVGIG (reference sequence). The length of the CDR3 is 14 residues. The V and J ends lost 4 bases and 4 bases, in that order; junction bases with no gene match: 4. In nucleotides, the CDR3 is TGTGCCTGGAAGGTAGCGGGAGGATACAATGAGCAGTTCTTC. It translates to CAWKVAGGYNEQFF.

V gene TRBV6-1 combines with J gene TRBJ1-5; TRBD1 aligns across 9 bases. The CDR3 spans 15 residues. Germline V gene lookup returns CDR1 MNHNS and CDR2 SASEGT. Losses at the gene ends were 6 bases for V and 6 bases for J; bases not matched to a gene: 9. The CDR3 coding sequence is TGTGCCAGCAGCTCTGCCAGGACAGGGGTTCAGCCCCAGCATTTT. Amino acid sequence: CASSSARTGVQPQHF.

The chain joins TRBV7-3 to TRBJ2-7; a possible D gene is TRBD1 (6 bases). CDR3 size: 16 residues. Germline V gene lookup returns CDR1 SGHTA and CDR2 FQGTGA. V was trimmed by 2 bases and J by 3 bases, leaving 17 bases between them. The CDR3 bases are TGTGCCAGCAGCTTAGAGGTGGGGGCATTCGTCTACGAGCAGTACGTC. Translated, it gives CASSLEVGAFVYEQYV.